This passage covers 5 T cell receptor beta chains from one sample sequenced in a study of blood T cell repertoires in COVID-19. TCRdb keeps only in-frame clones here, not all; method: immunoSEQ multiplex PCR. The repertoire consists of around 13,000 clones, with approximately 80% occurring once and the leading ten covering roughly 25%. Material for sequencing was peripheral blood. Receptors were obtained from a man aged 35 to 55 with active or convalescent COVID-19.

This chain links TRBV10-3 with TRBJ1-1, with D perhaps matching TRBD1 (5 bases). The V end lost 10 bases, the J end lost 5 bases, and 14 bases lay between the germline ends. In germline, CDR1 is ENHRY, CDR2 SYGVKD. This CDR3 comprises 12 residues. The CDR3 bases are TGTGCCACCCGGTGGGGGGAAACTGAAGCTTTCTTT. It yields the protein CATRWGETEAFF.

V gene TRBV6-4 combines with J gene TRBJ2-7; 7 bases agree with TRBD1. CDR3 length: 14 residues. The V segment lost 4 bases and the J segment 3 bases; nucleotides outside the gene matches: 6. Germline CDR1 is MRHNA and CDR2 is SNTAGT. The CDR3 region has the DNA TGTGCCAGCAGTGCACAGGGGTGGGACTACGAGCAGTACTTC. This encodes CASSAQGWDYEQYF.

With respect to this clone: This may arise from a read error, as a much more abundant clone is one base away. This chain uses TRBV6-5 with TRBJ2-5, with D possibly being TRBD1 (6 bases). Germline V CDR1 and CDR2: MNHEY, SVGAGI. The CDR3 has 14 amino acids. In DNA form, the CDR3 reads TGTGCCAGCAGAAACTCCAGGGGAGTGGAGACCCACTACTTC. Its protein product is CASRNSRGVETHYF.

The chain employs TRBV12-5 and TRBJ1-2, with 7 bases identical to TRBD1. Trimming at V came to 5 bases and at J to 4 bases, leaving 10 bases not matched to a gene. CDR1 and CDR2 (germline): LGHNT, FRNRAP. The CDR3 spans 15 residues. The CDR3 here is CASGQKGGQTYGYTF. As DNA, the CDR3 is TGTGCTAGTGGTCAAAAAGGGGGCCAGACCTATGGCTACACCTTC.

This clone is labeled medium-sized (0.01 to 0.1%). The chain combines TRBV9 with TRBJ2-2, with D perhaps matching TRBD1 (6 bases). Germline CDR1 reads SGDLS; CDR2 reads YYNGEE. The CDR3 has 17 residues. V was shortened by 4 bases and J by 4 bases, with 20 bases between the two germline ends. CDR3 DNA sequence: TGTGCCAGCAGCTCCAGATGGGACATTGCGGGCACCGGGGAGCTGTTTTTT. Translating gives CASSSRWDIAGTGELFF.